This TCR beta chain emerged from a study of T-cell memory formation after mild COVID-19. In the study overall: Largely, TCR clusters stayed within a single donor.

TCRdb reprocessed the 5' RACE reads via MiXCR and lists one record per CDR3 protein. The sample includes a few hundred thousand distinct CDR3 sequences, around 24% seen only once; the top ten take 7% to 9.5%. This receptor was identified in an adult woman who had mild COVID-19 (a few samples of this study predate the infection). Cell type and time point are not known. The sequenced material came from PBMCs or a T cell subset sorted from them (not recorded which).

As DNA, the CDR3 is TGCAGCGTTGAAGAATCTATGTCGATGTGGGGCTACACCTTC. This translates into CSVEESMSMWGYTF. V gene TRBV29-1 combines with J gene TRBJ1-2; D unclear. V dropped 0 bases and J dropped 8 bases, with 16 bases sitting between them. The length of the CDR3 is 14 residues. Germline V gives CDR1 SQVTM, CDR2 ANQGSEA.